This T cell receptor (beta chain) was found in a study of blood T cell repertoires in COVID-19. The overall study: Both acute and convalescent COVID-19 samples were obtained from the United States, Italy and Spain.

Trimming took off 7 bases at V and 3 bases at J, with 11 bases between the two ends. Germline V gene data show CDR1 as SNHLY and CDR2 as FYNNEI. This CDR3 has 13 amino acids. TCRdb keeps only in-frame clones here, not all; method: immunoSEQ multiplex PCR. This sample yields 130,000 to 150,000 clones, of which about 83% are seen a single time; 5.8% belongs to the top ten. This chain joins TRBV2 and TRBJ2-3; perhaps TRBD2 as D (6 bases). The clonotype was recovered from a woman in her fifties or sixties who had been exposed to COVID-19. The sample taken for sequencing was PBMCs or T cells enriched from blood (not recorded which). CDR3 nucleotide sequence: TGTGCCAGCACGGGAGTTCTGACAGATACGCAGTATTTT. Encoded protein: CASTGVLTDTQYF.